This T cell receptor beta chain is from a study of T cell repertoires in ileal Crohn's disease. General study findings and limits: Active smokers at surgery had more clonal expansions than non-smokers.

For this clone: Antigen: not known.

Produced via immunoSEQ multiplex PCR; TCRdb's table is partial and in-frame only. The repertoire holds approximately 30,000 clones, over 75% seen once, with 19% in the top ten. The sequence was collected from an adult with Crohn's disease. The material sequenced was ileal tissue.

The CDR3 here is CASSIRQGVQPQHF. The DNA of the CDR3 is TGTGCCAGTAGTATACGACAGGGGGTGCAGCCCCAGCATTTT. The V and J genes are TRBV19 and TRBJ1-5, with 9 bases that match TRBD1. V shed 2 bases and J 7 bases; nucleotides not matched to a gene: 3. The V gene's germline CDR1 is LNHDA and CDR2 SQIVND (reference sequence). The CDR3 loop spans 14 amino acids.